This entry is about one T cell receptor (beta chain). CDR3 length: 17 residues. Germline values: CDR1 SGDLS, CDR2 YYNGEE. Unmatched junction bases numbered 12, after V lost 0 bases and J lost 5 bases. The sample originates from a study of blood T cell repertoires in COVID-19. Assay: immunoSEQ multiplex PCR; the TCRdb copy retains only in-frame clones and omits some. The top ten clones hold about 3.6% of a sample with some 340,000 clones, roughly 85% of them seen once. The TCR originated in a woman aged 18 to 35 with acute or convalescent COVID-19. The chain joins TRBV9 to TRBJ2-7; 9 nucleotides agree with TRBD2. Sequenced: peripheral blood. The CDR3 sequence: CASSVAGEASGTHEQYF. The DNA for the CDR3 is TGTGCCAGCAGCGTAGCGGGAGAGGCTAGCGGGACCCACGAGCAGTACTTC.